This T cell receptor (beta chain) was sequenced for a study of T cell changes during pregnancy in multiple sclerosis. Germline V CDR1 and CDR2: MNHEY, SVGAGI. Trimming removed 1 base at V and 4 bases at J, with 11 bases between. This CDR3 comprises 15 residues. Sequenced by immunoSEQ multiplex PCR; TCRdb stores in-frame clones only, minus some. The sample records under 10,000 clones, 87% being singletons. The rearrangement joins TRBV6-5 to TRBJ2-4, with a weak D call TRBD1 (6 bases). This specimen consisted of CD8+ T cells from peripheral blood mononuclear cells, obtained in the first trimester of pregnancy. This receptor was identified in a female donor in good health, enrolled as a control in a pregnancy study. The CDR3 DNA follows: TGTGCCAGCAGTTACTTTGGGGGCCCAAAAAACATTCAGTACTTC. As protein: CASSYFGGPKNIQYF.